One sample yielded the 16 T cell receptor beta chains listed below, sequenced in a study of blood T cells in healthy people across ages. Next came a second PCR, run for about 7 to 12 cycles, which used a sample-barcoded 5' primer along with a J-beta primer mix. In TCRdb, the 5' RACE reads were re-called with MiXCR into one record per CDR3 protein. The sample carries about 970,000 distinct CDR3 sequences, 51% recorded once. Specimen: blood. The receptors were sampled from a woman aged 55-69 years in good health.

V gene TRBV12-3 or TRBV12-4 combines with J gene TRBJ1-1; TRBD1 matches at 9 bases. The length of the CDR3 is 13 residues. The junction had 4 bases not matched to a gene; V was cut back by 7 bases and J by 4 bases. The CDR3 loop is CASKATGGTEAFF. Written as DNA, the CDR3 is TGTGCCAGCAAGGCGACAGGGGGCACTGAAGCTTTCTTT.

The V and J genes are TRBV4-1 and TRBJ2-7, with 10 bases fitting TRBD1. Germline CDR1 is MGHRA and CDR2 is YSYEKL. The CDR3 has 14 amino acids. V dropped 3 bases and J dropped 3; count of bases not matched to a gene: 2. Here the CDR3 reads CASSQDRGVYEQYF. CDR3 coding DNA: TGCGCCAGCAGCCAGGACAGGGGGGTCTACGAGCAGTACTTC.

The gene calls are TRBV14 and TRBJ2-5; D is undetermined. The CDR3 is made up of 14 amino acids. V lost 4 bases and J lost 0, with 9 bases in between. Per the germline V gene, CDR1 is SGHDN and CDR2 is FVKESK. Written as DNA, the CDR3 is TGTGCCAGCAGCCTCATCGGGCACCAAGAGACCCAGTACTTC. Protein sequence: CASSLIGHQETQYF.

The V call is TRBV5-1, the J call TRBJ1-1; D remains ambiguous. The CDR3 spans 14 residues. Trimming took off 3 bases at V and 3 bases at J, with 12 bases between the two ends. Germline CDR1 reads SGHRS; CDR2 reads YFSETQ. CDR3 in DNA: TGCGCCAGCAGCTCGAGAGATGAGGACACTGAAGCTTTCTTT. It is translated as CASSSRDEDTEAFF.

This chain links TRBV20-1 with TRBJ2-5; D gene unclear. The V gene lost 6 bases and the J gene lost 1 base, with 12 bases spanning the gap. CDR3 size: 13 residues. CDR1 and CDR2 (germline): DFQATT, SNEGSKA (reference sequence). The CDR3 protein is CSARIQPQETQYF. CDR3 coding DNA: TGCAGTGCGAGGATTCAACCCCAAGAGACCCAGTACTTC.

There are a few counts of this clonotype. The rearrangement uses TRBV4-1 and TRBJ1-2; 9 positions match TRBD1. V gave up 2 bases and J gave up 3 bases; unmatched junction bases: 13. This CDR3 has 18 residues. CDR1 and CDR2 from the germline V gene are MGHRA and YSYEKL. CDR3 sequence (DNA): TGCGCCAGCAGCCAATTGGGGACAGGGCTCAAACGGGACTATGGCTACACCTTC. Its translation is CASSQLGTGLKRDYGYTF.

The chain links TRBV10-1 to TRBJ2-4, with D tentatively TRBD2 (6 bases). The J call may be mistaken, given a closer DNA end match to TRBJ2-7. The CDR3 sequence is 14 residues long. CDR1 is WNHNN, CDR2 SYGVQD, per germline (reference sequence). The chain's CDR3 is CASSVSRGNYEQYF. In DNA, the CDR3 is TGCGCCAGCAGTGTTTCTCGCGGGAACTACGAGCAGTACTTC.

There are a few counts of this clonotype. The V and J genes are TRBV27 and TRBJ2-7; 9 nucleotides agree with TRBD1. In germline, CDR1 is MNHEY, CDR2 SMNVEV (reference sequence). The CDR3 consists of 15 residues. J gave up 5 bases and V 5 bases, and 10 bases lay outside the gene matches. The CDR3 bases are TGTGCCAGCAGTCCACACAGGGGGCGCGGAGACGAGCAGTACTTC. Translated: CASSPHRGRGDEQYF.

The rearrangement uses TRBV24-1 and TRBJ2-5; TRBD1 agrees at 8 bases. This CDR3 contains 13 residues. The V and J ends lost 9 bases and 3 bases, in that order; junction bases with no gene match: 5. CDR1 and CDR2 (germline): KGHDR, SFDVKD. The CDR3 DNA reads TGTGCCACCGAGGACAGGGTGAAAGAGACCCAGTACTTC. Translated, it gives CATEDRVKETQYF.

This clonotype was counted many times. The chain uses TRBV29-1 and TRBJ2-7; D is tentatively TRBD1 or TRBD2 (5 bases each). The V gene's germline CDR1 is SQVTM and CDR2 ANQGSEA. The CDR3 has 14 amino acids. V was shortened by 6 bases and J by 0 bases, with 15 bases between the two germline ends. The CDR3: CSVARDGSSYEQYF. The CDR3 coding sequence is TGCAGCGTCGCCCGGGACGGGTCCTCCTACGAGCAGTACTTC.

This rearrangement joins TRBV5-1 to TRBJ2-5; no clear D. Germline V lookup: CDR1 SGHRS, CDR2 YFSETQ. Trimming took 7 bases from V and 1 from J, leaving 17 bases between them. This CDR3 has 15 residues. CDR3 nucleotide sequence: TGCGCCAGCCGCTGGGTACCTACCTTCCAAGAGACCCAGTACTTC. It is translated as CASRWVPTFQETQYF.

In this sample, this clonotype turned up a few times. The CDR3 DNA reads as TGTGCCAGCACCTCCGGGACTAAAACAGATACGCAGTATTTT. This encodes CASTSGTKTDTQYF. The chain carries TRBV27 and TRBJ2-3, with 7 bases lining up with TRBD2. Germline assignment: CDR1 MNHEY and CDR2 SMNVEV (reference sequence). This CDR3 spans 14 amino acids. The V and J ends lost 7 bases and 3 bases, in that order; junction bases with no gene match: 7.

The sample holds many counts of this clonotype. CDR3 in DNA: TGTGCCAGCAGTTTGACTCCAGGGTTAGGAGACATTCAGTACTTC. Its translation is CASSLTPGLGDIQYF. The chain uses TRBV27 and TRBJ2-4; possible D gene TRBD1, 5 bases. Germline CDR1 and CDR2: MNHEY and SMNVEV (reference sequence). The CDR3 loop spans 15 amino acids. Deletions cut 3 bases from V and 8 bases from J, with 17 bases between.

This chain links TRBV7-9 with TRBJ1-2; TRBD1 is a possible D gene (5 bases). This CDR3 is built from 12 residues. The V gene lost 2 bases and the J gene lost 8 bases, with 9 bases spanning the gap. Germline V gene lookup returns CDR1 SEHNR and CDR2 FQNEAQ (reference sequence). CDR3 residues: CASSLLGVGYTF. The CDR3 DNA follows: TGTGCCAGCAGCTTATTAGGGGTCGGCTACACCTTC.

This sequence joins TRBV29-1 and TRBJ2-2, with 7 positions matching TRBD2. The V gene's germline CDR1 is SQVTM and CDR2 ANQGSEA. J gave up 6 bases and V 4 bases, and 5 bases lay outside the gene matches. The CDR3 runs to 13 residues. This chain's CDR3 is CSVVSGGAGELFF. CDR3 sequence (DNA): TGCAGCGTTGTTTCTGGGGGGGCCGGGGAGCTGTTTTTT.

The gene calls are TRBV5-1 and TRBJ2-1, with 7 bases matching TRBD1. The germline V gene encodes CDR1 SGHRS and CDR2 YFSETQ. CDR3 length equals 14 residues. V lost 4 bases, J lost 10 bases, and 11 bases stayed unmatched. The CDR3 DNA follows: TGCGCCAGCAGCCCCGGACAGGCCTCCTACGAGCAGTTCTTC. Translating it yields CASSPGQASYEQFF. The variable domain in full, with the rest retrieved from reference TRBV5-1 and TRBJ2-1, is KAGVTQTPRYLIKTRGQQVTLSCSPISGHRSVSWYQQTPGQGLQFLFEYFSETQRNKGNFPGRFSGRQFSNSRSEMNVSTLELGDSALYLCASSPGQASYEQFFGPGTRLTVL.